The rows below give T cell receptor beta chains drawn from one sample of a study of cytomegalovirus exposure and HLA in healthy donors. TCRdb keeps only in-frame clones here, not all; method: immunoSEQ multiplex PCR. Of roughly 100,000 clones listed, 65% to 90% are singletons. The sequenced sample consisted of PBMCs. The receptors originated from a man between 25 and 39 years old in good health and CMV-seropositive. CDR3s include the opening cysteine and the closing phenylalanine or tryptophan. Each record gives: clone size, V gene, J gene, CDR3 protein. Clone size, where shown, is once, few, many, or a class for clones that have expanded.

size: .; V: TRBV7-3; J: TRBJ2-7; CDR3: CASSKGGQDTYEQYF
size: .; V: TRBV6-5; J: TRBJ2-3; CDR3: CASSRQGSTDTQYF
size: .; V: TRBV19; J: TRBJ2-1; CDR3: CASSIGQYNEQFF
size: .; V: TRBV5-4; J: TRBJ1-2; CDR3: CASSLGGARGYTF
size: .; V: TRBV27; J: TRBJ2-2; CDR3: CASSLIRTGGANTGELFF
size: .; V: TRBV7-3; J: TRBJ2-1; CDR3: CASSPENPGLAAYNEQFF
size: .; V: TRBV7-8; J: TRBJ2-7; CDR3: CASSSSGTGGDEQYF
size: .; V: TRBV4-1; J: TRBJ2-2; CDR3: CASSQVWTGGNGELFF
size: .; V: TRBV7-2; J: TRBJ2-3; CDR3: CASSLSFTDTQYF
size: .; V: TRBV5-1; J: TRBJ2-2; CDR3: CASSLDPLNTGELFF
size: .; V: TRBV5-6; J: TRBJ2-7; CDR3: CASSGDRESEQYF
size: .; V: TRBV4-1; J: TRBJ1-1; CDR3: CASSQGYRENTEAFF
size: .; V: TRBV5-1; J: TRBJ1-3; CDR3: CASRGGGYNSGNTIYF
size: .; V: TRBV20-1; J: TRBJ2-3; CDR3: CSATGPDTQYF
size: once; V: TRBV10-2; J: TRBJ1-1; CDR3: CASSAMGAETEAFF
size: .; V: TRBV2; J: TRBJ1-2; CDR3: CASRPGGGYTF
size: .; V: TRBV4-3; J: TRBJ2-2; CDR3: CASSQDRGNANTGELFF
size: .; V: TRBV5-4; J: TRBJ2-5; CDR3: CASSPGETQYF
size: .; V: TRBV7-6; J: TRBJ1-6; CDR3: CASSLAPGRGEGSPLHF
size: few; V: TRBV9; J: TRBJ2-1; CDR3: CASSVGLQNEQFF
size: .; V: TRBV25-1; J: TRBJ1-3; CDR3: CASSEGTAGNTIYF
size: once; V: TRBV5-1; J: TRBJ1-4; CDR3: CASSPDREINEKLFF
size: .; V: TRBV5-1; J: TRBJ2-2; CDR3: CASSFSQTGTGELFF
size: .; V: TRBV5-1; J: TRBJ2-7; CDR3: CASSGQESYEQYF
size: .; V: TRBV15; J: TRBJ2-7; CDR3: CATSLTGYEQYF
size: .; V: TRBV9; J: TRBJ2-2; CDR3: CASSPFPYHTGELFF
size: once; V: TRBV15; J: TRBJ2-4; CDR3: CATSRGSGRGRDDIQYF
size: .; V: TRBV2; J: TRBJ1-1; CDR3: CASLPPGPNTEAFF
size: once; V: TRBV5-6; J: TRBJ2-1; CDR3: CASSRPGESSYNEQFF
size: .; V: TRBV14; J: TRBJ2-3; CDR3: CASRHTDRADTQYF
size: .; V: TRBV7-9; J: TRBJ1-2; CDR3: CASSTYGYTF